The 10 T cell receptor beta chains in this list originate from one sample, sequenced in a study of blood T cell repertoires in COVID-19. Assay used: immunoSEQ multiplex PCR; TCRdb lists only in-frame clones, some missing. This table holds about 100,000 clones, approximately 91% found once. Sequenced: peripheral blood. The receptors come from a middle-aged man with active COVID-19.

The chain recombines TRBV7-9 with TRBJ2-1; TRBD2 matches at 9 bases. The CDR3 consists of 19 residues. Germline V gives CDR1 SEHNR, CDR2 FQNEAQ (reference sequence). V trimming: 1 base; J trimming: 0 bases; junction bases outside the gene matches: 10. The CDR3 DNA reads as TGTGCCAGCAGCTTAGGTTCACCAGTTAGCGGGAGCTCCTACAATGAGCAGTTCTTC. Encoded protein: CASSLGSPVSGSSYNEQFF.

The gene calls are TRBV6-5 and TRBJ2-5; 10 bases align to TRBD1. J gave up 5 bases and V 6 bases, and 6 bases lay outside the gene matches. The germline CDR1 and CDR2 sequences are MNHEY and SVGAGI. The CDR3 covers 14 residues. CDR3 DNA sequence: TGTGCCAGCAGGCGGGACAGGGGCAGGGAGACCCAGTACTTC. Translation gives CASRRDRGRETQYF.

The CDR3 reads CASSRVETGNTIYF. In DNA form, the CDR3 reads TGTGCCAGCAGCCGGGTGGAAACTGGAAACACCATATATTTT. This chain uses TRBV6-6 with TRBJ1-3, with D uncertain. The CDR3 consists of 14 residues. Germline CDR1 MNHNY, CDR2 SVGAGI (reference sequence). The germline V and J ends were trimmed by 6 bases and 2 bases, with 11 bases remaining between them.

The rearrangement links TRBV4-2 to TRBJ1-1; D perhaps matches TRBD1 (5 bases). CDR1 and CDR2 (germline): LGHNA, YNFKEQ. Trimming shortened V by 1 base and J by 3 bases, and 15 bases separated the two germline ends. The CDR3 is 16 residues long. DNA for the CDR3: TGTGCCAGCAGCCAAGTAGGAGGGGCAGTAGACACTGAAGCTTTCTTT. Protein product: CASSQVGGAVDTEAFF.

This chain joins TRBV18 and TRBJ2-7; TRBD2 matches at 8 bases. The germline CDR1 and CDR2 sequences are KGHSH and LQKENI. After removal of 3 bases from V and 2 bases from J, the junction contained 0 bases not matched to a gene. The CDR3 contains 13 residues. The CDR3 DNA sequence: TGTGCCAGCTCACCTAGCGGGGCCTACGAGCAGTACTTC. Amino acid sequence: CASSPSGAYEQYF.

The chain joins TRBV29-1 to TRBJ2-1; 7 nucleotides align to TRBD1. This CDR3 has 13 residues. Germline V CDR1 and CDR2: SQVTM, ANQGSEA. Unmatched junction bases numbered 5, after V lost 5 bases and J lost 4 bases. Written as DNA, the CDR3 is TGCAGCGTTAAGGGACAGATATACAATGAGCAGTTCTTC. This translates into CSVKGQIYNEQFF.

The chain employs TRBV11-3 and TRBJ2-1, with D maybe TRBD2 (6 bases). The germline V and J ends were trimmed by 1 base and 7 bases, with 8 bases remaining between them. Germline V gene data show CDR1 as SGHNT and CDR2 as YENEEA. The CDR3 has 13 amino acids. CDR3: CASSLGRENEQFF. CDR3 DNA sequence: TGTGCCAGCAGCTTAGGGAGGGAGAATGAGCAGTTCTTC.

The rearrangement joins TRBV2 to TRBJ2-7, with D perhaps matching TRBD2 (7 bases). The V gene's germline CDR1 is SNHLY and CDR2 FYNNEI. Trimming took off 4 bases at V and 7 bases at J, with 17 bases between the two ends. The CDR3 is 14 amino acids. This chain's CDR3 is CASSVGTTTGEQYF. CDR3 bases: TGTGCCAGCAGTGTCGGGACTACCACAGGGGAGCAGTACTTC.

This clone came up once. The genes are TRBV5-1 and TRBJ2-4; no clear D. V lost 0 bases to trimming and J lost 0 bases, with 7 bases between them. The germline CDR1 and CDR2 sequences are SGHRS and YFSETQ. The length of the CDR3 is 15 residues. The CDR3 bases are TGCGCCAGCAGCTTGGTAACAGAAGCCAAAAACATTCAGTACTTC. Amino acid sequence: CASSLVTEAKNIQYF.

The chain joins TRBV3-1 (or the pseudogene TRBV3-2) to TRBJ1-3; no firm D call. The CDR3 has 15 residues. Trimming cost V 0 bases and J 0 bases, with 6 bases left between them. Germline V gene data show CDR1 as LGHDT and CDR2 as YNNKEL (reference sequence). The DNA of the CDR3 is TGTGCCAGCAGCCAAGAGGGCCACTCTGGAAACACCATATATTTT. Protein: CASSQEGHSGNTIYF.